This T cell receptor beta chain appears in the sequencing data of a study of response to subunit inactivated influenza vaccine. This clonotype occurred a few times. TCRdb analysed the RT-PCR reads with MiXCR anew, one entry per CDR3 protein. The table lists around 650,000 distinct CDR3 sequences, more than 15% of them singletons, with 11% in the top ten. V dropped 5 bases and J dropped 6 bases, with 8 bases sitting between them. This CDR3 contains 12 residues. Looked up from germline, CDR1 is MDHEN and CDR2 is SYDVKM. The specimen comprised PBMCs from blood, sampled roughly 12 days after vaccination. The chain combines TRBV28 with TRBJ2-1; D unresolved. The clonotype comes from a man aged 50 or older who received an inactivated influenza vaccine. The CDR3 DNA follows: TGTGCCAGCAGTGAGACTGGCAATGAGCAGTTCTTC. This encodes CASSETGNEQFF. Supplemented by reference TRBV28 and TRBJ2-1, the full variable domain reads DVKVTQSSRYLVKRTGEKVFLECVQDMDHENMFWYRQDPGLGLRLIYFSYDVKMKEKGDIPEGYSVSREKKERFSLILESASTNQTSMYLCASSETGNEQFFGPGTRLTVL.